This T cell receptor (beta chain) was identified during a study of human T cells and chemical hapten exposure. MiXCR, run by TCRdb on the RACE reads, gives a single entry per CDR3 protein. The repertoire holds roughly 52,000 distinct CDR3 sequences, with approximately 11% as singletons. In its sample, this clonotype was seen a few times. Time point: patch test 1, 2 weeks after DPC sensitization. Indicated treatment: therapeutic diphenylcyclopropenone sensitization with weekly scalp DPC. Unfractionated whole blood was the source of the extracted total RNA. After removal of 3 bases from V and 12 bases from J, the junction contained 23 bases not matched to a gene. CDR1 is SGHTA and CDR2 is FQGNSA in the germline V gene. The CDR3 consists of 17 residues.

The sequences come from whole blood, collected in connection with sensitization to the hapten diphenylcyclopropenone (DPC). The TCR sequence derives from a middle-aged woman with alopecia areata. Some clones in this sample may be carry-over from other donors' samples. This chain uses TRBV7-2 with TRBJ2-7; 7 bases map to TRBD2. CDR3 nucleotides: TGTGCCAGCAGCTTTTACCCCGCCGGGGCGGGGGACCGAGGTTGGTACTTC. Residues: CASSFYPAGAGDRGWYF.